These T cell receptor beta chains were read from a single sample in a study of shared clonotypes between healthy human individuals. Using immunoSEQ multiplex PCR, the repertoire was profiled, and TCRdb retains in-frame clones only, with some absent. The sample has about 1.1 million clones, 70% to 80% seen once. The sequenced sample was memory CD4+ T cells from PBMCs. The receptors come from a young man in good health. Some clones in this sample may be carry-over from other donors' samples. The CDR3 runs from the conserved cysteine through the conserved F or W. D genes are given only for firm matches. Expanded clones get a size class; other rows say once, few or many, or leave the size out.

.	TRBV7-8	.	TRBJ1-1	TGTGCCAGCAGCTTGACAAAGGGGAACACTGAAGCTTTCTTT	CASSLTKGNTEAFF
TRBD2	TRBV18	.	TRBJ2-1	TGTGCCAGCTCACCGCTTAGCGGGAGCCGAAATGAGCAGTTCTTC	CASSPLSGSRNEQFF
.	TRBV21-1	many	TRBJ2-1	TGTGCCAGCAAGCGGGAGGGCTGGTATGAGCAGTTCTTC	CASKREGWYEQFF
TRBD2	TRBV5-6	.	TRBJ2-2	TGTGCCAGCAGCTTGCGACCTAGCGGGCCGCACCGGGGAGCTGTTTTT	CASSLRPSGPHRGAVF
TRBD1	TRBV2	.	TRBJ1-1	TGTGCCAGCAGCGCGGACAGGGGGCAGAACGCTTTCTTT	CASSADRGQNAFF
.	TRBV4-2	.	TRBJ2-2	TGTGCCAGCAGCCACCCCCTTAGGGACGCGAACACCGGGGAGCTGTTTTTT	CASSHPLRDANTGELFF
.	TRBV27	.	TRBJ2-3	TGTGCCAGCGGACCCTGGGCGGATACAGATACGCAGTATTTT	CASGPWADTDTQYF
.	TRBV30	.	TRBJ2-2	TGTGCCTCAATCCGGGACCGAGACACCGGGGAGCTGTTTTTT	CASIRDRDTGELFF
.	TRBV28	.	TRBJ2-3	TGTGCCAGCAGGCCCGGGGGGCGCGAAGATACGCAGTATTTT	CASRPGGREDTQYF
TRBD1	TRBV6-1	.	TRBJ2-7	TGTGCCAGCAGTGAGGCCGGGACAGGAGCGTGGGAGCAGTACTTC	CASSEAGTGAWEQYF
.	TRBV28	.	TRBJ2-1	TGTGCCAGCAGTGTACTAGCTCGAGAGCAGTTCTTC	CASSVLAREQFF
TRBD1	TRBV19	.	TRBJ1-1	TGTGCCAGTGTACAGGGGGCGTGGAGGTCTGAAGCTTTCTTT	CASVQGAWRSEAFF
.	TRBV9	.	TRBJ2-6	TGTGCCAGCAGCGCCCAAGCGACACGGTCTGGGGCCAACGTCCTGACTTTC	CASSAQATRSGANVLTF
TRBD2	TRBV11-2	.	TRBJ2-3	TGTGCCAGCAGCTACCTAGCGGGAGGGCTAGATACGCAGTATTTT	CASSYLAGGLDTQYF
.	TRBV5-6	.	TRBJ1-5	TGTGCCAGCAGCACCGGGCCCAATCAGCCCCAGCATTTT	CASSTGPNQPQHF
.	TRBV5-1	.	TRBJ2-3	TGCGCCAGCAGCCGATACAGGACAGATACGCAGTATTTT	CASSRYRTDTQYF
.	TRBV6-6	.	TRBJ2-2	TGTGCCAGCAGTTGGACGGGGGTGGCTGGGGAGCTGTTTTTT	CASSWTGVAGELFF
.	TRBV9	.	TRBJ2-7	TGTGCCAGCAGCGTAGCTCCGCGGGCCTACGAGCAGTACTTC	CASSVAPRAYEQYF
.	TRBV4-1	.	TRBJ1-4	TGCGCCAGCAGCCAAGAGGGGATGGGGGTCCCAACTAATGAAAAACTGTTTTTT	CASSQEGMGVPTNEKLFF
TRBD1	TRBV6-1	.	TRBJ2-1	TGTGCCAGCAGTCCTCGCGGACAGGGGGCAGATGAGCAGTTCTTC	CASSPRGQGADEQFF
TRBD2	TRBV18	.	TRBJ2-5	TGTGCCAGCTCACCACGGCAGGGTGGCCTAGCGGGAAGGGAGACCCAGTACTTC	CASSPRQGGLAGRETQYF
.	TRBV2	.	TRBJ1-1	TGTGCCAGCAGTGACTGGCAGTCGAACACTGAAGCTTTCTTT	CASSDWQSNTEAFF
TRBD2	TRBV5-1	.	TRBJ2-3	TGCGCCAGCAGCTTGGGGGCGGGAGGCGCAGATACGCAGTATTTT	CASSLGAGGADTQYF
TRBD2	TRBV5-6	.	TRBJ2-5	TGTGCCAGCAGCTTGCTAGCGGGAGGGCGGGAGACCCAGTACTTC	CASSLLAGGRETQYF
.	TRBV28	once	TRBJ2-3	TGTGCCAGCAGTTTCGGGGGCACAGATACGCAGTATTTT	CASSFGGTDTQYF
.	TRBV6-6	.	TRBJ2-7	TGTGCCAGCAGTACGGGGGACAGAACCTACGAGCAGTACTTC	CASSTGDRTYEQYF
.	TRBV4-3	.	TRBJ1-2	TGCGCCAGCAGCCCGGGACTGTCCTATGGCTACACCTTC	CASSPGLSYGYTF
TRBD2	TRBV5-4	.	TRBJ2-3	TGTGCCAGCAGCTTGGAGGGACTAGCGGGTGCTAGCACAGATACGCAGTATTTT	CASSLEGLAGASTDTQYF
TRBD1	TRBV19	.	TRBJ1-3	TGTGCCAGTAGGGACTACAGGGGGCCGCCGTCTGGAAACACCATATATTTT	CASRDYRGPPSGNTIYF
.	TRBV6-1	.	TRBJ2-2	TGTGCCAGGGGGGAGGCCGGGGAGCTGTTTTTT	CARGEAGELFF
TRBD1	TRBV5-6	once	TRBJ1-2	TGTGCCAGCCAAGACCCGGGACAGGGGGCGGGCTACACCTTC	CASQDPGQGAGYTF
TRBD1	TRBV18	.	TRBJ2-6	TGTGCCAGCTCACCGAGGACAGGGAGGAACGCTGGGGCCAACGTCCTGACTTTC	CASSPRTGRNAGANVLTF
.	TRBV7-2	.	TRBJ1-5	TGTGCCAGCAGCACGGTATTGACCTCCAATCAGCCCCAGCATTTT	CASSTVLTSNQPQHF
.	TRBV7-2	once	TRBJ2-1	TGTGCCAGCAGCCCTGCCGGCGGGAACTACAATGAGCAGTTCTTC	CASSPAGGNYNEQFF
TRBD1	TRBV28	once	TRBJ2-7	TGTGCCAGCAGCTGGACCCAGGGGGCGGGCGAGCAGTACTTC	CASSWTQGAGEQYF
.	TRBV21-1	.	TRBJ2-6	TGTGCCAGCATCCGGACAGTCTCTGGGGCCAACGTCCTGACTTTC	CASIRTVSGANVLTF
TRBD1	TRBV7-9	.	TRBJ1-2	TGTGCCAGCAGCTCAACCGGGACAGATGGCTACACCTTC	CASSSTGTDGYTF
TRBD2	TRBV29-1	once	TRBJ2-3	TGCAGCGTTAAGGGACTAGTAACAGATACGCAGTATTTT	CSVKGLVTDTQYF
.	TRBV2	few	TRBJ1-2	TGTGCCAGCAGTGAAGAGGGACTTCTTAACTATGGCTACACCTTC	CASSEEGLLNYGYTF
TRBD2	TRBV2	.	TRBJ2-7	TGTGCCAGCACCCCGGGAGGAGGTGTTCGCGAGCAGTACTTC	CASTPGGGVREQYF
.	TRBV10-3	.	TRBJ1-1	TGTGCCATCAGTGAGGACCCGAACACTGAAGCTTTCTTT	CAISEDPNTEAFF
.	TRBV27	.	TRBJ2-1	TGTGCCAGCAGTTGGGCGAGAGCCTCCTACAATGAGCAGTTCTTC	CASSWARASYNEQFF
.	TRBV10-3	few	TRBJ1-1	TGTGCCACCTCCATTCTGGAGGGCACTGAAGCTTTCTTT	CATSILEGTEAFF
TRBD1	TRBV6-5	.	TRBJ2-1	TGTGCCAGCAGTTACCAACCGACAGGGACCTACAATGAGCAGTTCTTC	CASSYQPTGTYNEQFF